This T cell receptor (beta chain) was sequenced for a study of T cell repertoires in aging, cancer and after chemotherapy. This clonotype qualifies as large (0.1 to 1%). Peripheral blood genomic DNA, not sorted cells or RNA, was the template. CDR3 size: 12 residues. Germline CDR1 GTSNPN, CDR2 SVGIG (reference sequence). V was clipped by 4 bases and J by 5 bases; unmatched bases: 3. Rearranged V-D-J TRB sequences were amplified with a mixed TRB-A/B primer pool. One entry per CDR3 protein results from TCRdb running MiXCR on the multiplex PCR reads. The repertoire holds 1,500 to 2,000 distinct CDR3 sequences, with approximately 24% as singletons.

The chain joins TRBV30 to TRBJ1-2; 8 positions match TRBD1. Sequencing was performed on blood. This receptor was identified in a human donor with a solid tumor. The CDR3 is CAWITGGYGYTF. CDR3 bases: TGTGCCTGGATAACAGGGGGGTATGGCTACACCTTC.